This T cell receptor beta chain was retrieved from a study of response to subunit inactivated influenza vaccine. As to this clonotype: Its target is not known.

Study-wide results and limits: Authors suggested each seasonal flu vaccination may recruit only limited numbers of new T cells.

In TCRdb, the RT-PCR reads were re-called with MiXCR into one record per CDR3 protein. The profile covers approximately 530,000 distinct CDR3 sequences, with under 15% appearing a single time and around 14% taken by the ten largest. V was clipped by 1 base and J by 7 bases; unmatched bases: 5. The CDR3 runs to 15 residues. Per the germline V gene, CDR1 is MNHEY and CDR2 is SMNVEV (reference sequence). The clonotype was recovered from a man aged 45 to 65 who received an inactivated influenza vaccine. The material was PBMCs from blood, obtained 40 to 50 days after vaccination. The rearrangement joins TRBV27 to TRBJ2-1; TRBD2 agrees at 9 bases. Here the CDR3 reads CASSLWPSGVNEQFF. DNA of the CDR3: TGTGCCAGCAGTTTATGGCCTAGCGGGGTAAATGAGCAGTTCTTC.